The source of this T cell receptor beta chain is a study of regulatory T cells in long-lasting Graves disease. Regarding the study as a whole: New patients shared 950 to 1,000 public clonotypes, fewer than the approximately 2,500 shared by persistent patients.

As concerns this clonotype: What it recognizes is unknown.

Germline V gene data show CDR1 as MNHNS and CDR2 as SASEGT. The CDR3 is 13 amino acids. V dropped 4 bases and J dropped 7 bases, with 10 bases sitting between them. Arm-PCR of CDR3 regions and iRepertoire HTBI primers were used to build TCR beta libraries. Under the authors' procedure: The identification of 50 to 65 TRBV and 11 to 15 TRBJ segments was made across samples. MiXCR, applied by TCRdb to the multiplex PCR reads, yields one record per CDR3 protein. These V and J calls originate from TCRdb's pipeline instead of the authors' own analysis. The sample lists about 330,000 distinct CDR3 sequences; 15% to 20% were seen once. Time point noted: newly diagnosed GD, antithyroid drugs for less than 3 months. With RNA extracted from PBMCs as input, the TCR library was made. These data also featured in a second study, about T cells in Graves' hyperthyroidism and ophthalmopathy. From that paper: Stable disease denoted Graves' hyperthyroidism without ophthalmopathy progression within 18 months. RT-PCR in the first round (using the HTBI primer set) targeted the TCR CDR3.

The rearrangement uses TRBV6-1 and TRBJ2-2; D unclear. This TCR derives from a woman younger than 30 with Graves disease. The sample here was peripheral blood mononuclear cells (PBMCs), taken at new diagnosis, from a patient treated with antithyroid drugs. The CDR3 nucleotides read TGTGCCAGCAGTGTTCTGGGAAACGGGGAGCTGTTTTTT. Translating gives CASSVLGNGELFF.